This T cell receptor beta chain was profiled in a study of T cell responses to AZD1222 COVID-19 vaccine. Trimming took off 0 bases at V and 4 bases at J, with 9 bases between the two ends. The germline V gene has CDR1 MNHEY and CDR2 SMNVEV (reference sequence). The CDR3 has 15 amino acids. Assay used: immunoSEQ multiplex PCR; TCRdb lists only in-frame clones, some missing. The sample lists roughly 120,000 clones, roughly 84% seen once, with roughly a sixth in the top ten. This clonotype was sampled from an adult who received the AZD1222 COVID-19 vaccine. The source material was peripheral blood, sampled 28 days after the second AZD1222 dose. The J gene is TRBJ1-4, the V gene TRBV27; no definite D call. The CDR3 loop reads CASSLSGLVNEKLFF. CDR3 in DNA: TGTGCCAGCAGTTTATCAGGACTCGTTAATGAAAAACTGTTTTTT.